This section outlines one TCR beta chain sequence together with its context. This sample is part of a study of CD8+ T cells in alopecia areata. The CDR3 contains 12 residues. CDR1 is ENHRY and CDR2 is SYGVKD in the germline V gene. V lost 3 bases and J lost 7, with 7 bases in between. RNA extraction was followed by reverse transcription into cDNA, which acted as the sequencing template. Only in-frame clones appear in the TCRdb table, and some are missing; sequencing was by immunoSEQ multiplex PCR. The sample comprises more than 150,000 clones, 50% to 70% of which are singletons, and about 15% rests with the top ten.

The receptor comes from a human donor with alopecia areata. The chain employs TRBV10-3 and TRBJ1-5; D ambiguous. Source: CD4+ T cells sorted from blood, taken at week 0. In DNA form, the CDR3 reads TGTGCCATCAGTGACAGGTTACAGCCCCAGCATTTT. Translation gives CAISDRLQPQHF.